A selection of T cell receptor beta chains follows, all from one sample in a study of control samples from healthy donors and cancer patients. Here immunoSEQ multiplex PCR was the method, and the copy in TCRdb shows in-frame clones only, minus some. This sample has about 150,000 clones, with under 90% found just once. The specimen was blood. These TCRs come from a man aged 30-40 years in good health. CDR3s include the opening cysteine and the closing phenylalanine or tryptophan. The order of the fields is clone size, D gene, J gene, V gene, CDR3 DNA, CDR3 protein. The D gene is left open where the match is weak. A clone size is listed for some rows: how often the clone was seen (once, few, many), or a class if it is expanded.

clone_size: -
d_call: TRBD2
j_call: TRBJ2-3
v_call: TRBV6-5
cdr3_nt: TGTGCCAGCAGAGTGGGACTAGCGGGGGCGGATACGCAGTATTTT
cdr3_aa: CASRVGLAGADTQYF

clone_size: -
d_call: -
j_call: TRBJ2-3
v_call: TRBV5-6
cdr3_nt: TGTGCCAGCAGCCCCGCTTCCGCTAGCGAGGTAGATACGCAGTATTTT
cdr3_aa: CASSPASASEVDTQYF

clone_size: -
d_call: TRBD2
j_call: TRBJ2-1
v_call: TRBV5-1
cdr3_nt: TGCGCCAGCAGCTTGTCGGGACTAGCGGGAGACAATGAGCAGTTCTTC
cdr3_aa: CASSLSGLAGDNEQFF

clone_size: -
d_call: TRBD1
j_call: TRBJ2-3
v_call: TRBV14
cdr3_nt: TGTGCCAGCAGCCAACCCACAGGGGGTTATGGCACAGATACGCAGTATTTT
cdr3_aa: CASSQPTGGYGTDTQYF

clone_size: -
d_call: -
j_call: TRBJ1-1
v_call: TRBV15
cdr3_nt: TGTGCCACCAGCGGACACAGCTGGTTCGCTGAAGCTTTCTTT
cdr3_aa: CATSGHSWFAEAFF

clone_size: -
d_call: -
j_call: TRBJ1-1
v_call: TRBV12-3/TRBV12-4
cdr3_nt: TGTGCCAGCCCAGGTGAGAACACTGAAGCTTTCTTT
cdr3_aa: CASPGENTEAFF

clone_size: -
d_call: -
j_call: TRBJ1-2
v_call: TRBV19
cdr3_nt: TGTGCCAGTAGATGGGGGGGCGAGTCTGGCTACACCTTC
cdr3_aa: CASRWGGESGYTF

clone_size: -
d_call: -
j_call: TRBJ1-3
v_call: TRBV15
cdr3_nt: TGTGCCACCAGCAGAGATACTACCTACACAACTGGAAACACCATATATTTT
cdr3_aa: CATSRDTTYTTGNTIYF

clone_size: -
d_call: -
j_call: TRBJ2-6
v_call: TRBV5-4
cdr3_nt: TGTGCCAGCAGCCGTGACAGGCCCTCTGGGGCCAACGTCCTGACTTTC
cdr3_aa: CASSRDRPSGANVLTF

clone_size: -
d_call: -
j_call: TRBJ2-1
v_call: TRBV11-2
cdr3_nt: TGTGCCAGCAGCTTAGTTTCTTCCTACAATGAGCAGTTCTTC
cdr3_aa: CASSLVSSYNEQFF

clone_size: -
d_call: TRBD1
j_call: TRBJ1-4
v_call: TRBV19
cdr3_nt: TGTGCCAGTAGTACCCTACAGGGGGCGCATGAAAAACTGTTTTTT
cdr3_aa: CASSTLQGAHEKLFF

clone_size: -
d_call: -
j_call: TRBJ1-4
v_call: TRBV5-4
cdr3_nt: TGTGCCAGCAGCCGGGACGGGCCTAATGAAAAACTGTTTTTT
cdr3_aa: CASSRDGPNEKLFF

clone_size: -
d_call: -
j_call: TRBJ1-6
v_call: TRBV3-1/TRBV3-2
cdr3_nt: TGTGCCAGCAGCCGCGAATACTATGTCGCGTATAATTCACCCCTCCACTTT
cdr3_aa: CASSREYYVAYNSPLHF

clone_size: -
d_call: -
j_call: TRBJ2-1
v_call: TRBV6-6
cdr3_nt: TGTGCCATCGCGCAGGGCACAGCCAATGAGCAGTTCTTC
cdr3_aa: CAIAQGTANEQFF

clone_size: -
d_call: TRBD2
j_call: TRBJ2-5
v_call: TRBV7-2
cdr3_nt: TGTGCCAGCAGCTTAACCCGACTAGCGGGGGCCCCAGAGACCCAGTACTTC
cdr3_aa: CASSLTRLAGAPETQYF

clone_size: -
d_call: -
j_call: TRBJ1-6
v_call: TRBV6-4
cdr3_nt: TGTGCCAGCAGTGAGAGCAGGAACTATAATTCACCCCTCCACTTT
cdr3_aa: CASSESRNYNSPLHF

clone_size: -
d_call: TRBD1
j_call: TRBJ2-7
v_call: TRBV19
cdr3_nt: TGTGCCAGTACCCGGACAGGGGGCGCGATCTACGAGCAGTACTTC
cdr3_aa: CASTRTGGAIYEQYF

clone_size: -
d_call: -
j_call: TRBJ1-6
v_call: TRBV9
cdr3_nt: TGTGCCAGCAGCGTAGTTGGGGGCAATTCACCCCTCCACTTT
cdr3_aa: CASSVVGGNSPLHF

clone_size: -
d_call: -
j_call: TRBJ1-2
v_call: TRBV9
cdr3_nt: TGTGCCAGCAGCGTAGCGGAGGGGCCCAACTATGGCTACACCTTC
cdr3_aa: CASSVAEGPNYGYTF

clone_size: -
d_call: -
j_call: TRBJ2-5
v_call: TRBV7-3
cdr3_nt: TGTGCCAGCAGCTTATTTCAGTCCGGGGAGACCCAGTACTTC
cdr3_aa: CASSLFQSGETQYF

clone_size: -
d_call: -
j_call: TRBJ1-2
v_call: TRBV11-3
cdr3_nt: TGTGCCAGCAGCTTAGGTCAGGGGACACCGAGTGGCTACACCTTC
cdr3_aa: CASSLGQGTPSGYTF

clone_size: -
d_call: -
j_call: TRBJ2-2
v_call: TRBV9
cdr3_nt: TGTGCCAGCAGCGCATTAACAGGGACGGGCGGGGAGCTGTTTTTT
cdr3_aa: CASSALTGTGGELFF

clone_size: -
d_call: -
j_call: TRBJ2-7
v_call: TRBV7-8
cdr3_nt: TGTGCCAGCAGCTTAAGGGCCGGGCCTCCCTACGAGCAGTACTTC
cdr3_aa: CASSLRAGPPYEQYF

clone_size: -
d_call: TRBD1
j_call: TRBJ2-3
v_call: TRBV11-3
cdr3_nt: TGTGCCAGCAGCCTCCGGGACAGGTCTGATACGCAGTATTTT
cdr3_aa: CASSLRDRSDTQYF

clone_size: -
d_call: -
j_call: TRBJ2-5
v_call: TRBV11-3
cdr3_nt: TGTGCCAGCAGCCGAGGGACTCCCGACCAAGAGACCCAGTACTTC
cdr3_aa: CASSRGTPDQETQYF

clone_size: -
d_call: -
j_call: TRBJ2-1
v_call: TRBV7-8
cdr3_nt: TGTGCCAGCAACCTCAGAGGGGGTTTCAATGAGCAGTTCTTC
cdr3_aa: CASNLRGGFNEQFF

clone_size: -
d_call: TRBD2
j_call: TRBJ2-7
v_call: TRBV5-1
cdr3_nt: TGCGCCAGCAGCTCGACTAGCGGGACCTACGAGCAGTACTTC
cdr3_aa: CASSSTSGTYEQYF

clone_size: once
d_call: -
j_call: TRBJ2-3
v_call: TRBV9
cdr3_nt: TGTGCCAGCAGCCTTTTAAGACTAGAAGGGACAGATACGCAGTATTTT
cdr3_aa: CASSLLRLEGTDTQYF

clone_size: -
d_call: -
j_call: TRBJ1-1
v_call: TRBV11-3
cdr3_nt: TGTGCCAGCAGCCGGACGAACACTGAAGCTTTCTTT
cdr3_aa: CASSRTNTEAFF

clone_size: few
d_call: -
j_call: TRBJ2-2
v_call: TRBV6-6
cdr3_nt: TGTGCCAGCAGTTACACTCGCTTCACCGGGGAGCTGTTTTTT
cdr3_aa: CASSYTRFTGELFF

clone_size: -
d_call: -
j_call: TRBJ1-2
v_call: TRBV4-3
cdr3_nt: TGCGCCAGCAGCCAAGAAGGCAGGCAGGGCTATGGCTACACCTTC
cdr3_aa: CASSQEGRQGYGYTF

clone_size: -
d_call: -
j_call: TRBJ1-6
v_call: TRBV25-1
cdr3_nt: TGTGCCAGCAGTGGACAGAGGGGAGCGAATTCACCCCTCCACTTT
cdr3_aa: CASSGQRGANSPLHF

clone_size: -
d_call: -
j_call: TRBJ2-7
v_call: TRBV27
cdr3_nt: TGTGCCAGCAGTTCCCCCGACGAGCAGTACTTC
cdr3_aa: CASSSPDEQYF

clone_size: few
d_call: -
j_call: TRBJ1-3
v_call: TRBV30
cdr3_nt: TGTGCCTGGAAATGGGGGCGAGGGAGAAACACCATATATTTT
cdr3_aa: CAWKWGRGRNTIYF

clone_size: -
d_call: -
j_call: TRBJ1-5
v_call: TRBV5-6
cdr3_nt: TGTGCCAGCAGCTTGCGACGGTATAGCAATCAGCCCCAGCATTTT
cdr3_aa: CASSLRRYSNQPQHF

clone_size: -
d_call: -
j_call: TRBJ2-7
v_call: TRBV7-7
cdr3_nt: TGTGCTAGCAGCCCCGGGACTGGGGACTACGAGCAGTACTTC
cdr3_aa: CASSPGTGDYEQYF

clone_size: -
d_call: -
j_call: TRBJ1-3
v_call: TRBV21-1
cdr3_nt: TGTGCCAGCAGCAAAGTTTCCGGATCTGGAAACACCATATATTTT
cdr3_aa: CASSKVSGSGNTIYF

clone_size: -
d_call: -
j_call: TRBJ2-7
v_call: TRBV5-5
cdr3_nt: TGTGCCAGCAGACTCCAGGCTTATGATGACTACGAGCAGTACTTC
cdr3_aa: CASRLQAYDDYEQYF

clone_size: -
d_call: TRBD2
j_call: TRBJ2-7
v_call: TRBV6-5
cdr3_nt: TGTGCCAGCAGTAACAGGGCGGGAGGGCCTGGGGAGCAGTACTTC
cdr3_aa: CASSNRAGGPGEQYF

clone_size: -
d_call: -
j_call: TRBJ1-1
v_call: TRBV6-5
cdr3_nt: TGTGCCAGCAGTTACGCAACTGGCCTCTACACTGAAGCTTTCTTT
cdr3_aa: CASSYATGLYTEAFF

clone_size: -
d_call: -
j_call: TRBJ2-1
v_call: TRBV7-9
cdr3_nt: TGTGCCAGCAGCCGATTTAGCGGATCGTACAATGAGCAGTTCTTC
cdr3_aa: CASSRFSGSYNEQFF

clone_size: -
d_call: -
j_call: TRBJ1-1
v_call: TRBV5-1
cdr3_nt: TGCGCCAGCAGCTTGACTGGGGAGGTTGAAGCTTTCTTT
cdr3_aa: CASSLTGEVEAFF

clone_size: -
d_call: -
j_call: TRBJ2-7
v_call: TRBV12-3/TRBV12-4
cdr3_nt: TGTGCCAGCAGCCGGGAGATTAGCGAGCAGTACTTC
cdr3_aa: CASSREISEQYF

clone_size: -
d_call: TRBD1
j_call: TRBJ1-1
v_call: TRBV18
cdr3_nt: TGTGCCAGCTCATTCACAGGGGTGGACACTGAAGCTTTCTTT
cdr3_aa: CASSFTGVDTEAFF

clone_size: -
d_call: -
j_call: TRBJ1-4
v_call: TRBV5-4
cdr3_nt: TGTGCCAGCAGTCAGACCGGGACAATCGAAAAACTGTTTTTT
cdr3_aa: CASSQTGTIEKLFF

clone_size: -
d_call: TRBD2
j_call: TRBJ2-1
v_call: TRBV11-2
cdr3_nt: TGTGCCAGCAGCTTAGAGGCTAGCGGTCACAATGAGCAGTTCTTC
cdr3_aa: CASSLEASGHNEQFF

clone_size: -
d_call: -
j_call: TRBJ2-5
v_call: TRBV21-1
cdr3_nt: TGTGCCAGCAGCAAAGTGGCACTAGCGGGGGGCCAAGAGACCCAGTACTTC
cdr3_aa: CASSKVALAGGQETQYF

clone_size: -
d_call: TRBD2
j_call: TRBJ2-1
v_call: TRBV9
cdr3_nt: TGTGCCAGCAGCGTGCTGACTAGCGCGCTAGGCAATGAGCAGTTCTTC
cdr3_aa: CASSVLTSALGNEQFF

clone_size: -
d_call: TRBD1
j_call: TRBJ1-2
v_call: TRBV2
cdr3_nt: TGTGCCAGCAGTCCGTGGGACAGGGCAAACTATGGCTACACCTTC
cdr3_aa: CASSPWDRANYGYTF

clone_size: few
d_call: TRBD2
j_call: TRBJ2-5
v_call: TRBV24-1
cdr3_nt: TGTGCCACCAGTGAGCGGACTAGCGGGATACAAGAGACCCAGTACTTC
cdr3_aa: CATSERTSGIQETQYF